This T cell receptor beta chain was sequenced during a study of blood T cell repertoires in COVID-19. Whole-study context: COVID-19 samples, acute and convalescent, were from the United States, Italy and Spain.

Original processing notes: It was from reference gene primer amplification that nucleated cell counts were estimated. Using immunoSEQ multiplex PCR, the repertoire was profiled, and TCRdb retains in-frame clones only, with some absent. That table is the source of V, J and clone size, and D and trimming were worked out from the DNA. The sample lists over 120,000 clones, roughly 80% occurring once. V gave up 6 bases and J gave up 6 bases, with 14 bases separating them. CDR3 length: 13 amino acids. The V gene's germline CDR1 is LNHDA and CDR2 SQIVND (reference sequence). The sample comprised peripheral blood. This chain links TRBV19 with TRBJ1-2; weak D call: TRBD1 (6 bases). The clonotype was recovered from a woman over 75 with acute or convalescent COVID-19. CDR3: CASRARGRDGYTF. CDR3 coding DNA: TGTGCCAGTAGGGCCAGGGGCCGGGATGGCTACACCTTC.